This T cell receptor beta chain was identified in a study of T cells in Graves' hyperthyroidism and ophthalmopathy. Germline CDR1 is SNHLY and CDR2 is FYNNEI. The CDR3 sequence is 11 residues long. V shed 9 bases and J shed 1 base, with 7 bases lying between them. This clonotype was found many times. Its antigen is still unknown. Broader study findings: Most expanded thyroid clonotypes above 0.001 also appeared in blood.

It was RNA transcripts that yielded the amplified TCR beta CDR3 regions. The TCR CDR3 first-round RT-PCR relied on the HTBI primer set. One entry per CDR3 protein, called by TCRdb with MiXCR from the multiplex PCR reads. The table lists roughly 700,000 distinct CDR3 sequences, 12% to 15% of them singletons. Graves' hyperthyroidism qualified as stable when ophthalmopathy did not progress within 18 months. Patients having uncontrolled infection, another autoimmune disease, pregnancy or lactation were not included. Diagnostic decisions used clinical symptoms, serum thyroxine and TRAb, thyroid ultrasound and orbital computed tomography.

Material for sequencing was blood. The origin of this receptor is a woman under 30 with Graves' hyperthyroidism. The chain recombines TRBV2 with TRBJ2-7; D is unresolved. The CDR3: CASAASYEQYF. As DNA, the CDR3 is TGTGCCAGTGCCGCATCCTACGAGCAGTACTTC.